The entry that follows covers one TCR beta chain sequence. The data stem from a study of CD8 T cells in Susac syndrome. Overall study: Intravenous immunoglobulin alone or corticosteroids were being given to patients with Susac syndrome at blood draw, unless they were therapy-naive.

RNA, at about 0.45 to 1 ug, was reverse transcribed with random hexamers. Via MiXCR, TCRdb re-called the immunoSEQ multiplex PCR reads, giving one row per CDR3 protein. The data hold more than 150,000 distinct CDR3 sequences, with 90% to 96% observed a single time. CDR1 and CDR2 (germline): MGHDK, SYGVNS. The V and J ends lost 3 bases and 8 bases respectively, with 19 bases between them. This CDR3 has 15 residues. CD8+ and CD4+ blood T cells underwent TCR beta sequencing. Recently defined diagnostic criteria for definite or probable disease were fulfilled by Susac syndrome patients. Sequencing was done on a sample of CD4+ T cells from PBMCs. The gene calls are TRBV25-1 and TRBJ1-2; D is possibly TRBD1 (6 bases). The receptor's source is a human donor with Susac syndrome. The CDR3 sequence is CASSEAVGGSFGYTF. In DNA, the CDR3 is TGTGCCAGCAGTGAGGCGGTAGGGGGGTCATTCGGCTACACCTTC.